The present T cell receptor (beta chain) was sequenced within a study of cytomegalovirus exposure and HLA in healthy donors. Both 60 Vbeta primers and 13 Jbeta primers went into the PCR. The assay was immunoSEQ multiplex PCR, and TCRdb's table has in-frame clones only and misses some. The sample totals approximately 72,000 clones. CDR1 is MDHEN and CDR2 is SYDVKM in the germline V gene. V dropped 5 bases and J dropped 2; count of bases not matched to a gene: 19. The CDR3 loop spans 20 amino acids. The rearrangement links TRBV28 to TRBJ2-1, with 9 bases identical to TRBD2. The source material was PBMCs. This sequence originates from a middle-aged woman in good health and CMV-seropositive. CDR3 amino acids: CASSNTRDGIAGVAYNEQFF. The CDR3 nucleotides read TGTGCCAGCAGTAACACTCGGGACGGGATAGCGGGAGTGGCCTACAATGAGCAGTTCTTC.